This T cell receptor beta chain was documented in a study of cytomegalovirus exposure and HLA in healthy donors. Findings and caveats of the study: Sequencing likely generated an artifact that appeared as a cluster of highly shared sequence variants. Analyses of presence and absence presupposed an approximately uniform sequencing depth across donors.

The PCR employed 60 Vbeta primers together with 13 Jbeta primers. The protocol was immunoSEQ multiplex PCR, while the TCRdb copy is restricted to in-frame clones and leaves out a portion. This sample has 150,000 to 200,000 clones, with about 77% found just once. Germline loops: CDR1 SNHLY, CDR2 FYNNEI. The CDR3 contains 14 residues. Between the trimmed V and J ends, which lost 6 bases and 4 bases, there was a span of 13 bases. This clone has only one observation. No antigen is known for it. The clonotype comes from a woman in her twenties or thirties in good health and CMV-seropositive. Sequenced material: PBMCs. This chain links TRBV2 with TRBJ2-1, with D possibly matching TRBD2 (5 bases). CDR3 sequence (DNA): TGTGCCAGCAGAGGAATCCGGGATTACAATGAGCAGTTCTTC. Translation: CASRGIRDYNEQFF.